These 20 T cell receptor beta chains originate from one sample sequenced in a study of blood T cell repertoires in COVID-19. The protocol was immunoSEQ multiplex PCR, while the TCRdb copy is restricted to in-frame clones and leaves out a portion. The sample includes about 240,000 clones, 70% to 90% of them seen just once. Sequencing input: peripheral blood. All receptors come from a woman aged 30 to 39 with acute or convalescent COVID-19.

This clone is a singleton in its sample. The chain has TRBV30 and TRBJ1-5, with a weak D call TRBD1 (6 bases). Trimming shortened V by 0 bases and J by 2 bases, and 8 bases separated the two germline ends. CDR1 and CDR2 from the germline V gene are GTSNPN and SVGIG (reference sequence). The CDR3 consists of 14 residues. Here the CDR3 reads CAWSVRQGNQPQHF. DNA for the CDR3: TGTGCCTGGAGTGTACGACAGGGCAATCAGCCCCAGCATTTT.

The rearrangement uses TRBV19 and TRBJ2-2; a possible D gene is TRBD1 (5 bases). Trimming took off 5 bases at V and 0 bases at J, with 10 bases between the two ends. The CDR3 spans 15 residues. Per germline, CDR1 LNHDA and CDR2 SQIVND (reference sequence). This chain's CDR3 is CASSRQRPNTGELFF. The DNA for the CDR3 is TGTGCCAGTAGTCGACAGAGACCGAACACCGGGGAGCTGTTTTTT.

The chain has TRBV27 and TRBJ2-1; 9 bases line up with TRBD2. J gave up 9 bases and V 7 bases, and 7 bases lay outside the gene matches. The CDR3 extends over 13 amino acids. Germline V gene sequence: CDR1 MNHEY, CDR2 SMNVEV (reference sequence). CDR3 DNA sequence: TGTGCCAGCACTAGCGGGGCGGGTGGTGAGCAGTTCTTC. Amino acid sequence: CASTSGAGGEQFF.

J is TRBJ1-1 and V is TRBV19; no definite D call. Trimming shortened V by 5 bases and J by 1 base, and 8 bases separated the two germline ends. CDR3 size: 13 residues. CDR1 is LNHDA and CDR2 is SQIVND in the germline V gene (reference sequence). The CDR3 DNA reads as TGTGCCAGTAGTCCCCTAGGGAACACTGAAGCTTTCTTT. Encoded protein: CASSPLGNTEAFF.

At least ten counts were recorded for this clone. This chain joins TRBV6-1 and TRBJ2-1; the match to TRBD2 covers 9 bases. Germline V gene data show CDR1 as MNHNS and CDR2 as SASEGT. CDR3 length: 19 residues. V lost 4 bases and J lost 0; bases outside the gene matches: 13. CDR3 in amino acids: CASSVLGLARLSSYNEQFF. In DNA, the CDR3 is TGTGCCAGCAGTGTTTTAGGACTAGCGCGATTAAGCTCCTACAATGAGCAGTTCTTC.

The rearrangement joins TRBV27 to TRBJ2-1, with 11 bases aligning to TRBD1. The germline CDR1 and CDR2 sequences are MNHEY and SMNVEV (reference sequence). The CDR3 has 15 residues. The V gene end was trimmed by 1 base and the J gene end by 6 bases; junction bases not matched to a gene: 2. As DNA, the CDR3 is TGTGCCAGCAGTTTATTGGGGACAGGGGGCAATGAGCAGTTCTTC. Protein product: CASSLLGTGGNEQFF.

The genes are TRBV29-1 and TRBJ2-1; a weak D match, TRBD2 (6 bases). Deletions cut 1 base from V and 4 bases from J, with 17 bases between. The CDR3 is 16 amino acids. Germline V CDR1 and CDR2: SQVTM, ANQGSEA. For the CDR3, the DNA is TGCAGCGTTGAAGGCTCGACGGGACTGGGGTACAATGAGCAGTTCTTC. This sequence encodes CSVEGSTGLGYNEQFF.

This clone has only one observation. The chain links TRBV27 to TRBJ2-2; 10 bases map to TRBD2. Germline V gene lookup returns CDR1 MNHEY and CDR2 SMNVEV (reference sequence). The CDR3 sequence is 20 residues long. V was pared by 3 bases and J by 5 bases, with 18 bases of the junction left unmatched. The CDR3 DNA reads as TGTGCCAGCAGTTTCGCCGTTACACAGGGCTCTAGCGGGAGTACCGGGGAGCTGTTTTTT. This gives the protein CASSFAVTQGSSGSTGELFF.

J is TRBJ2-7 and V is TRBV6-5; 9 bases match TRBD1. CDR3 size: 13 residues. The junction had 6 bases not matched to a gene; V was cut back by 6 bases and J by 6 bases. The germline gives CDR1 MNHEY, CDR2 SVGAGI. The CDR3 protein is CASRWGQGAEQYF. The CDR3 DNA reads as TGTGCCAGCAGATGGGGACAGGGAGCCGAGCAGTACTTC.

The chain employs TRBV20-1 and TRBJ1-4; D uncertain. The CDR3 consists of 13 residues. V lost 3 bases and J 0 bases, leaving 5 bases between the germline ends. CDR1 is DFQATT, CDR2 SNEGSKA, per germline (reference sequence). The CDR3 reads CSASPATNEKLFF. Here the CDR3 DNA reads TGCAGTGCTAGTCCTGCAACTAATGAAAAACTGTTTTTT.

The chain employs TRBV7-9 and TRBJ2-7, with D possibly TRBD2 on 5 matching bases. The CDR3 is 15 residues long. Trimming pared 4 bases from V and 3 bases from J, leaving 16 bases between. The germline V gene has CDR1 SEHNR and CDR2 FQNEAQ (reference sequence). The DNA of the CDR3 is TGTGCCAGCAGCTCCTTTTCTAGCCAGAACTACGAGCAGTACTTC. It specifies CASSSFSSQNYEQYF.

This chain joins TRBV5-1 and TRBJ2-5; 7 bases match TRBD2. Germline assignment: CDR1 SGHRS and CDR2 YFSETQ. The CDR3 has 18 amino acids. Losses at the gene ends were 1 base for V and 5 bases for J; bases not matched to a gene: 17. Here the CDR3 DNA reads TGCGCCAGCAGCTTGACGGGGACTATCGGCGGGGCGCGGGAGACCCAGTACTTC. This gives the protein CASSLTGTIGGARETQYF.

The chain has TRBV11-3 and TRBJ2-1, with TRBD2 as a possible D gene (5 bases). The CDR3 has 11 amino acids. Germline lookup yields CDR1 SGHNT and CDR2 YENEEA. V was shortened by 5 bases and J by 10 bases, with 9 bases between the two germline ends. For the CDR3, the DNA is TGTGCCAGCAGCCGGGGTCTAGAGCAGTTCTTC. Its protein is CASSRGLEQFF.

CDR3 amino acids: CASSVSNMYEQYF. CDR3 in DNA: TGTGCCAGCAGCGTCAGTAACATGTACGAGCAGTACTTC. The chain links TRBV11-2 to TRBJ2-7; D remains ambiguous. Germline V gene data show CDR1 as SGHAT and CDR2 as FQNNGV. The V end lost 5 bases, the J end lost 4 bases, and 12 bases lay between the germline ends. This CDR3 is built from 13 residues. Full variable domain (missing parts from reference TRBV11-2 and TRBJ2-7): EAGVAQSPRYKIIEKRQSVAFWCNPISGHATLYWYQQILGQGPKLLIQFQNNGVVDDSQLPKDRFSAERLKGVDSTLKIQPAKLEDSAVYLCASSVSNMYEQYFGPGTRLTVT.

This rearrangement joins TRBV3-1 (or the pseudogene TRBV3-2) to TRBJ1-5; TRBD1 matches at 10 bases. The J segment lost 6 bases and the V segment lost 4 bases, leaving 6 bases of the junction unmatched. The CDR3 is 15 amino acids. The V gene's germline CDR1 is LGHDT and CDR2 YNNKEL (reference sequence). The CDR3 DNA follows: TGTGCCAGCAGCCTAAGACAGGGGGCTAGTCAGCCCCAGCATTTT. It yields the protein CASSLRQGASQPQHF.

In its sample, this clone was seen once. The CDR3 spells CASSLVLAAYNEQFF. In nucleotides, the CDR3 is TGTGCCAGCAGCTTGGTTCTAGCGGCCTACAATGAGCAGTTCTTC. The rearrangement uses TRBV5-6 and TRBJ2-1; 7 bases align to TRBD2. The CDR3 extends over 15 amino acids. V lost 0 bases, J lost 2 bases, and 2 bases stayed unmatched. The V gene's germline CDR1 is SGHDT and CDR2 YYEEEE.

V usage is TRBV5-6 and J usage is TRBJ1-2, with 7 bases that match TRBD1. This CDR3 has 13 amino acids. V was pared by 4 bases and J by 7 bases, with 7 bases of the junction left unmatched. Germline assignment: CDR1 SGHDT and CDR2 YYEEEE. The CDR3 DNA is TGTGCCAGCAGCGTGGACAGGTTCCGTGGCTACACCTTC. This gives the protein CASSVDRFRGYTF.

This clone has just a few counts. The rearrangement links TRBV6-1 to TRBJ2-5; TRBD2 agrees at 7 bases. Germline CDR1 is MNHNS and CDR2 is SASEGT. J was trimmed by 2 bases and V by 1 base; bases with no gene match: 7. The CDR3 has 16 residues. The CDR3 sequence is CASSEEAGVGQETQYF. The CDR3 DNA reads TGTGCCAGCAGTGAAGAGGCGGGAGTGGGTCAAGAGACCCAGTACTTC.

CDR3 sequence (DNA): TGTGCCAGCAGTCCGGACACCTCGACTGAAGCTTTCTTT. Protein sequence: CASSPDTSTEAFF. This chain joins TRBV12-3 or TRBV12-4 and TRBJ1-1; maybe TRBD1 (5 bases). The CDR3 consists of 13 residues. V lost 5 bases and J 5 bases, leaving 12 bases between the germline ends.

This clone has a single count. The genes are TRBV2 and TRBJ2-4, with 7 bases lining up with TRBD2. V was pared by 3 bases and J by 6 bases, with 8 bases of the junction left unmatched. The CDR3 runs to 15 residues. Germline values: CDR1 SNHLY, CDR2 FYNNEI. The CDR3 protein is CASSDRRERVNIQYF. CDR3 bases: TGTGCCAGCAGTGATAGGCGGGAGAGGGTAAACATTCAGTACTTC.